This is a list of T cell receptor beta chains from one sample in a study of blood T cell repertoires in COVID-19. Profiling relied on immunoSEQ multiplex PCR, and the TCRdb table lists in-frame clones only, not all of them. The table shows under 200,000 clones, with 70% to 90% occurring only once. The source material was peripheral blood. All receptors come from a woman aged 60-75 years with COVID-19, enrolled during active disease. The CDR3 runs from the conserved cysteine through the conserved F or W. A D gene is named only where the DNA matches it firmly. A clone size is listed for some rows: how often the clone was seen (once, few, many), or a class if it is expanded.

size	V	D	J	CDR3	DNA
-	TRBV4-2	TRBD2	TRBJ2-2	CASSRSTLAGEGTGELFF	TGTGCCAGCAGTCGATCCACCCTAGCGGGAGAGGGCACCGGGGAGCTGTTTTTT
-	TRBV27	TRBD2	TRBJ2-1	CASSLGLAAYNEQFF	TGTGCCAGTTCCCTAGGACTAGCGGCCTACAATGAGCAGTTCTTC
once	TRBV6-6	TRBD1	TRBJ1-5	CASRSGTGNQPQHF	TGTGCCAGCAGGTCCGGGACAGGGAATCAGCCCCAGCATTTT
-	TRBV5-4	-	TRBJ1-1	CASIAVRGTEAFF	TGTGCCAGCATCGCGGTCCGGGGCACTGAAGCTTTCTTT
once	TRBV28	TRBD1	TRBJ1-1	CASSVLDRANTEAFF	TGTGCCAGCAGTGTATTGGACAGGGCGAACACTGAAGCTTTCTTT
-	TRBV7-2	-	TRBJ2-6	CASSRHGAGITGANVLTF	TGTGCCAGCAGCCGTCATGGGGCGGGAATAACTGGGGCCAACGTCCTGACTTTC
-	TRBV14	TRBD2	TRBJ2-1	CASSFQAGGPFDYNEQFF	TGTGCCAGCAGCTTTCAAGCGGGAGGGCCGTTCGACTACAATGAGCAGTTCTTC
-	TRBV25-1	-	TRBJ1-4	CASSEDNRVGEKLFF	TGTGCCAGCAGTGAAGATAACAGGGTAGGCGAAAAACTGTTTTTT
-	TRBV11-1	TRBD1	TRBJ1-2	CASSFPGQGPWDGYTF	TGTGCCAGCAGCTTTCCGGGACAGGGCCCCTGGGATGGCTACACCTTC
-	TRBV21-1	-	TRBJ2-7	CASSPRTGISYEQYF	TGTGCCAGCAGCCCTCGGACAGGAATCTCCTACGAGCAGTACTTC
-	TRBV5-1	TRBD1	TRBJ2-2	CASSRDRGAGELFF	TGCGCCAGCAGCCGGGACAGGGGCGCCGGGGAGCTGTTTTTT
-	TRBV7-6	TRBD1	TRBJ1-3	CASSLGNRGTGRGNTIYF	TGTGCCAGCAGCTTAGGGAACAGGGGTACGGGCCGGGGAAACACCATATATTTT
-	TRBV18	-	TRBJ1-1	CASSPEGRTVRLAEAFF	TGTGCCAGCTCACCCGAGGGGCGGACAGTCCGACTTGCTGAAGCTTTCTTT
-	TRBV19	-	TRBJ1-5	CASRTGNQPQHF	TGTGCCAGTAGAACAGGGAATCAGCCCCAGCATTTT
-	TRBV7-2	-	TRBJ2-1	CASSLAGANEQFF	TGTGCCAGCAGCTTAGCGGGCGCCAATGAGCAGTTCTTC
-	TRBV3-1/TRBV3-2	TRBD1	TRBJ1-2	CASSHFPGQGVSNYGYTF	TGTGCCAGCAGCCACTTCCCGGGACAGGGGGTATCTAACTATGGCTACACCTTC
-	TRBV7-2	-	TRBJ2-7	CASSLLVGYEQYF	TGTGCCAGCAGCTTACTAGTCGGCTACGAGCAGTACTTC
once	TRBV6-2/TRBV6-3	-	TRBJ2-1	CASSYSFRGNEQFF	TGTGCCAGCAGTTACTCGTTCAGGGGCAATGAGCAGTTCTTC
-	TRBV7-2	TRBD1	TRBJ1-1	CASSLERRTGPFF	TGTGCCAGCAGCTTAGAAAGGAGGACAGGGCCTTTCTTT
-	TRBV18	TRBD1	TRBJ1-5	CASSTTGDNQPQHF	TGTGCCAGCTCAACGACAGGGGACAATCAGCCCCAGCATTTT
-	TRBV19	-	TRBJ1-5	CASSIGHANQPQHF	TGTGCCAGTAGTATTGGACACGCCAATCAGCCCCAGCATTTT
-	TRBV7-8	-	TRBJ2-7	CASRILGGEQYF	TGTGCCAGCAGGATATTGGGGGGCGAGCAGTACTTC
few	TRBV7-8	TRBD1	TRBJ1-4	CASSLVAGTGNEKLFF	TGTGCCAGCAGCTTAGTGGCCGGGACAGGCAATGAAAAACTGTTTTTT
-	TRBV7-8	TRBD2	TRBJ2-7	CASSLAGTSVSYEQYF	TGTGCCAGCAGCTTAGCAGGGACTAGCGTCTCCTACGAGCAGTACTTC
-	TRBV27	TRBD1	TRBJ1-1	CASSFRGAVTEAFF	TGTGCCAGCAGTTTCAGGGGGGCGGTCACTGAAGCTTTCTTT
once	TRBV4-1	TRBD1	TRBJ2-7	CASSQENTGGPYEQYF	TGCGCCAGCAGCCAAGAAAATACAGGGGGCCCCTACGAGCAGTACTTC
-	TRBV9	TRBD1	TRBJ2-5	CASSGMTGSETQYF	TGTGCCAGCAGTGGAATGACAGGGAGTGAGACCCAGTACTTC
-	TRBV3-1/TRBV3-2	TRBD2	TRBJ2-2	CASSQGLAGTGELFF	TGTGCCAGCAGCCAAGGACTAGCTGGGACCGGGGAGCTGTTTTTT
-	TRBV7-2	TRBD1	TRBJ2-6	CASRRQGSTTPSGANVLTF	TGTGCCAGCAGAAGACAGGGTAGCACTACCCCCTCTGGGGCCAACGTCCTGACTTTC
-	TRBV3-1/TRBV3-2	-	TRBJ2-7	CASSQAILTGTYEQYF	TGTGCCAGCAGCCAAGCAATTTTGACGGGGACCTACGAGCAGTACTTC
-	TRBV25-1	-	TRBJ1-2	CASSPRGRQINYGYTF	TGTGCCAGCTCCCCAAGGGGCAGGCAGATTAACTATGGCTACACCTTC
-	TRBV9	TRBD2	TRBJ2-1	CASSHPRGSGRNEQFF	TGTGCCAGCAGCCATCCAAGGGGGAGCGGGAGAAATGAGCAGTTCTTC
-	TRBV9	TRBD2	TRBJ2-1	CASSASGTSGYHEQFF	TGTGCCAGCAGCGCCTCCGGGACTAGCGGGTACCATGAGCAGTTCTTC
once	TRBV21-1	-	TRBJ1-2	CASRRGTDGYTF	TGTGCCAGCAGGAGGGGGACAGATGGCTACACCTTC
-	TRBV9	TRBD2	TRBJ2-2	CASMPFPQLAGGDTGELFF	TGTGCCAGCATGCCTTTCCCCCAGCTAGCGGGAGGTGACACCGGGGAGCTGTTTTTT
-	TRBV9	TRBD2	TRBJ2-7	CASSVGGGSPYEQYF	TGTGCCAGCAGCGTAGGCGGGGGGTCCCCCTACGAGCAGTACTTC
-	TRBV4-3	-	TRBJ2-7	CASSQDNRPPNYEQYF	TGCGCCAGCAGCCAAGATAACAGGCCGCCGAACTACGAGCAGTACTTC
-	TRBV27	-	TRBJ2-1	CASSWQGSGEQFF	TGTGCCAGCAGTTGGCAGGGAAGTGGTGAGCAGTTCTTC
-	TRBV19	-	TRBJ1-3	CASSDTGTGNTIYF	TGTGCCAGTAGCGACACAGGGACTGGAAACACCATATATTTT
-	TRBV2	-	TRBJ1-2	CASSEATSTHGYTF	TGTGCCAGCAGTGAGGCCACCTCCACCCATGGCTACACCTTC
-	TRBV29-1	-	TRBJ2-3	CSGALSTDTQYF	TGCAGCGGCGCGCTGAGCACAGATACGCAGTATTTT
-	TRBV6-2/TRBV6-3	TRBD2	TRBJ2-7	CASSSSGTSYEQYF	TGTGCCAGCAGTTCATCCGGGACTAGTTACGAGCAGTACTTC
-	TRBV18	TRBD2	TRBJ2-1	CASSPQGGGSREQFF	TGTGCCAGCTCACCACAAGGCGGGGGGAGTAGGGAGCAGTTCTTC
-	TRBV6-5	-	TRBJ1-3	CASSPTGHRGNTIYF	TGTGCCAGCAGTCCTACGGGACATCGTGGAAACACCATATATTTT
-	TRBV3-1/TRBV3-2	TRBD2	TRBJ2-1	CASSPGRAINEQFF	TGTGCCAGCAGCCCCGGGAGGGCCATCAATGAGCAGTTCTTC
-	TRBV11-1	-	TRBJ2-7	CASSLGIYSYEQYF	TGTGCCAGCAGCTTAGGCATCTACTCCTACGAGCAGTACTTC
-	TRBV24-1	-	TRBJ1-2	CATSDTYSRGYTF	TGTGCCACCAGCGACACATATTCCAGAGGCTACACCTTC